Detailed here is one T cell receptor beta chain. It has no known antigen specificity. Per-base quality was not reported, and no clone a single base away is much larger than it. In the ViraFEST assay, PBMC were stimulated with viral peptide pools, and antigen-specific CD4+ T cell clonotypes were then identified by expansion using TCR sequencing. After around 10 days of culture, CD4+ T cells were isolated with the EasySep CD4+ T cell isolation kit. Each participant received two doses of an mRNA SARS-CoV-2 vaccine, either BNT162b2 or mRNA-1273. None of the healthy vaccine recipients had a prior SARS-CoV-2 infection, which was confirmed by nucleocapsid antibody tests that came back negative both before and after vaccination. Around 2.1 million PBMC per well were cultured with approximately 10 ug/ml peptides in IMDM containing 5% human AB serum, roughly 10 IU/ml IL-2 and gentamicin. Half of the culture medium was replaced with fresh IL-2-containing medium on days 3 and 7. Unless otherwise noted, each peptide stimulation condition was cultured in triplicate wells. Using Ficoll-Paque Plus gradient centrifugation, PBMC were separated from whole blood and then either used fresh or cryopreserved at -140C. Overlapping peptide pools spanned the spike proteins of SARS-CoV-2 and the common cold coronaviruses HCoV-NL63, HCoV-OC43 and HCoV-229E. The QIAamp micro DNA kit was used to extract genomic DNA from the cultured CD4+ T cells.

Via the germline V gene, CDR1 is SGHTA and CDR2 FQGNSA. For this chain, trimming is 1 base at the V end and 1 base at the J end, and the number of junction bases without a gene match is 5. Including the terminal cysteine and phenylalanine, the CDR3 comprises 17 residues. Only the CDR3 region is kept as DNA, spanning 51 bases read in frame from base 1. This entry belongs to a study of vaccination effects on CD4 cells after COVID-19 (dated by TCRdb to between 2020 and 2023). Background for the entire study: Across the study, the median time from the second dose to post-vaccine sampling was 72 days (range 14 to 241). SARS-CoV-2 spike-specific CD4+ TCR repertoires from before and after mRNA vaccination were compared in COVID-19 convalescent patients and in infection-naive vaccine recipients. Cultures from other donors in the study were sequenced using the Oncomine TCR Beta short-read assay on an Illumina iSeq 100. The full study included some eleven COVID-19 convalescent patients and several SARS-CoV-2-naive healthy vaccine recipients. Results the study describes overall, beyond this receptor: Clones induced by infection and clones induced by vaccination both contracted markedly at late timepoints after vaccination, which fits with T cell responses waning over time. In healthy vaccine recipients, vaccine-induced clones were almost all SARS-CoV-2 mono-reactive, with only 1 of 255 cross-reactive with common cold coronaviruses. The study was limited by a small number of convalescent patients, and early post-infection timepoints were lacking.

The library was prepared using the immunoSEQ multiplex PCR assay. DNA from the CD4+ T cells that had been cultured and isolated underwent TCR beta CDR3 sequencing. As for how the authors treated the data: Non-productive TCR sequences were removed, reads were trimmed to the CDR3 region, and CDR3s of at least 7 amino acids were retained. The MANAFEST web app was used to identify antigen-specific clonotypes by comparing expansion in peptide wells with expansion in reference cultures. For clones to be considered positive, expansion at FDR<0.05 versus reference and all other wells, an odds ratio above 5, and a frequency above 0.1% in two replicate wells were required. Clonotypes significantly expanded in SARS-CoV-2 spike wells and in at least one common cold coronavirus spike condition were defined as cross-reactive. Levenshtein distance calculated with the stringdist R package was used to assess CDR3 similarity, and unrooted trees were constructed with ape in R 3.6.1. TCRdb limited this immuneACCESS table to in-frame rearrangements with V and J called. A share of clones is missing; checked studies link under half to unresolved V genes, and the rest is unexplained. That table supplies the V and J calls and clone size; D and trimming were determined from the DNA. Counted in this sample were about 66,000 clones; 76% of them appeared once. The top ten clonotypes cover more than 0.9% of the sample.

The sequenced sample was CD4+ T cells from PBMCs cultured with HCoV-OC43 spike peptides, obtained after COVID-19 vaccination. This specimen's cell subset or site label, interpreted: HCoV-OC43 spike overlapping peptide pool stimulation. The receptor chain draws on TRBV7-2 and TRBJ2-5, with 11 bases matching TRBD2. This clonotype was sampled from a human donor who received a COVID-19 vaccine. The CDR3 region has the sequence CASSLVASGGSQETQYF. The sequenced DNA: TGTGCCAGCAGCTTAGTGGCTAGCGGGGGGTCCCAAGAGACCCAGTACTTC.